This TCR beta chain was captured by sequencing in a study of early T cells in non-severe SARS-CoV-2 infection. Whole-study findings and limits: Anti-spike CD8 responses were favored by VDJdb matching, which missed private and CD4 specificities.

One entry per CDR3 protein results from TCRdb running MiXCR on the 5' RACE reads. The table has some 34,000 distinct CDR3 sequences, roughly 6.6% seen once; the top ten hold 10% to 15%. CDR3 length: 17 amino acids. V was shortened by 7 bases and J by 2 bases, with 23 bases between the two germline ends. At least ten counts were recorded for this clonotype. The antigen remains undetermined. This TCR derives from an adult who was a healthcare worker with PCR-confirmed SARS-CoV-2 infection or an uninfected control (not recorded which). This specimen was whole blood, taken at baseline. The chain links TRBV12-3 or TRBV12-4 to TRBJ1-2, with D possibly matching TRBD1 (5 bases). The CDR3 sequence is CASTLEVQGPSNYGYTF. In nucleotides, the CDR3 is TGTGCCAGCACCCTTGAGGTCCAGGGCCCTTCCAACTATGGCTACACCTTC.